This T cell receptor beta chain is from a study of blood T cell repertoires in COVID-19. Per the germline V gene, CDR1 is MGHRA and CDR2 is YSYEKL. The CDR3 loop spans 16 amino acids. Trimming removed 3 bases from V and 5 bases from J, with 16 bases in between. The assay was immunoSEQ multiplex PCR, and TCRdb's table has in-frame clones only and misses some. The sample contains around 260,000 clones, 85% to 90% of which appear only once. The V gene is TRBV4-1, the J gene TRBJ2-2; TRBD1 might be the D (5 bases). This TCR derives from a woman aged 40-49 years who had recovered from COVID-19. The sequenced material came from peripheral blood. In nucleotides, the CDR3 is TGCGCCAGCAGCCAGGGGCCAGGGATAGGAACCGGGGAGCTGTTTTTT. This encodes CASSQGPGIGTGELFF.